This T cell receptor (beta chain) was identified during a study of vaccination and CD4 T cells after COVID-19. Looking at the study overall: The convalescents comprised six males and four females, two of them Hispanic. Spike peptides, overlapping and drawn from SARS-CoV-2, HCoV-NL63, HCoV-OC43 and HCoV-229E, were used to stimulate cells.

The treatment: approximately nine-day PBMC culture with coronavirus spike peptide pools or control peptides (ViraFEST assay). The collection of CD4+ T cells from the unexposed donor took place before the COVID-19 pandemic (2011-2018). ViraFEST enlarged antigen-specific T cell populations with peptide pools and afterwards sequenced TCRs. This clonotype was seen more than once but under ten times. The antigen is not known. The study sequenced cultured CD4+ T cell DNA using the Oncomine TCR Beta short-read assay. Via MiXCR, TCRdb re-called the PCR reads, giving one row per CDR3 protein. The table has approximately 5,000 distinct CDR3 sequences, around 40% seen once; the top ten hold about 50%. The CDR3 runs to 14 residues. Trimming took 5 bases from V and 3 from J; bases not matched to a gene: 2. Germline CDR1 SGHNT, CDR2 YENEEA.

The sequenced sample consisted of CD4+ T cells from blood, cultured in vitro. This TCR was recovered from a human donor in good health. The V and J genes are TRBV11-3 and TRBJ1-2, with 11 bases matching TRBD1. Here the CDR3 DNA reads TGTGCCAGCAGCGTGGGACAGGGGGACTATGGCTACACCTTC. Protein product: CASSVGQGDYGYTF. Variable domain in full (rest from reference TRBV11-3 and TRBJ1-2): EAGVVQSPRYKIIEKKQPVAFWCNPISGHNTLYWYLQNLGQGPELLIRYENEEAVDDSQLPKDRFSAERLKGVDSTLKIQPAELGDSAVYLCASSVGQGDYGYTFGSGTRLTVV.